This TCR beta chain is from a study of pediatric ulcerative colitis. General study results and limits: No controls had the two rectal clonotypes shared by ulcerative colitis patients. Compared with controls, ulcerative colitis showed greater blood-rectum clone sharing. Rectal pinch biopsies may have included blood-derived T cells, especially in patients with overt colitis.

The rectum was sampled with one to two pinch biopsies at colonoscopy. The germline CDR1 and CDR2 sequences are LNHNV and YYDKDF (reference sequence). V dropped 4 bases and J dropped 5 bases, with 11 bases sitting between them. The CDR3 loop spans 13 amino acids. Clones were sequenced by immunoSEQ multiplex PCR, and TCRdb holds only the in-frame ones, with some missing. Of roughly 18,000 clones in the sample, over 65% were seen once. About this clone itself: The antigen is undetermined.

This TCR was sampled from a boy between 10 and 17 years old with moderate ulcerative colitis. This chain uses TRBV15 with TRBJ1-1; D possibly corresponds to TRBD1 (5 bases). The sample comprised gut tissue. The CDR3 region is CATSMQGETEAFF. The CDR3 DNA is TGTGCCACCAGCATGCAGGGAGAGACTGAAGCTTTCTTT. Supplemented by reference TRBV15 and TRBJ1-1, the full variable domain reads DAMVIQNPRYQVTQFGKPVTLSCSQTLNHNVMYWYQQKSSQAPKLLFHYYDKDFNNEADTPDNFQSRRPNTSFCFLDIRSPGLGDTAMYLCATSMQGETEAFFGQGTRLTVV.